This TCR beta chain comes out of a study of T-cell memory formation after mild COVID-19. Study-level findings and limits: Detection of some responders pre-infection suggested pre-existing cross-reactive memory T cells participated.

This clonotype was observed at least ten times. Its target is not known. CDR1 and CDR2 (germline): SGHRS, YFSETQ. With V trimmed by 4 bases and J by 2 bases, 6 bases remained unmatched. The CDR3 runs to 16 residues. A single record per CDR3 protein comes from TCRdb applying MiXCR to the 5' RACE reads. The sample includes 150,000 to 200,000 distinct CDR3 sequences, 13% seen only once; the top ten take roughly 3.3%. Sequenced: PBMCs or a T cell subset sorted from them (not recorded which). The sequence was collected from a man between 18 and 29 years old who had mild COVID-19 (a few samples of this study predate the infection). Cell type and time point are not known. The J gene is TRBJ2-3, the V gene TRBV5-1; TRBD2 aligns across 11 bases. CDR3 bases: TGCGCCAGCAGCGACAATAGCGGGGGGGTCACAGATACGCAGTATTTT. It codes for CASSDNSGGVTDTQYF.